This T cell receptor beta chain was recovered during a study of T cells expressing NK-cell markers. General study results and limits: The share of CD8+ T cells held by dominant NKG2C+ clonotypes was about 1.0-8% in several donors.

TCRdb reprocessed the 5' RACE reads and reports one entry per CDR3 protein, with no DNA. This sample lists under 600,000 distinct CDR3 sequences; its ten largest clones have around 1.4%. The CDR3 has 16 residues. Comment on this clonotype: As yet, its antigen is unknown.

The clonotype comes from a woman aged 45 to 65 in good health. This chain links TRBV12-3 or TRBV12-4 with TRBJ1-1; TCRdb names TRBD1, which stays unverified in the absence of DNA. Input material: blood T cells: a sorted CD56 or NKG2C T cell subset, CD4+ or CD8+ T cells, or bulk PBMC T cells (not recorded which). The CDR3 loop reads CASSLFPTGSVLIAFF.